This T cell receptor beta chain was profiled in a study of blood T cell repertoires in COVID-19. Assay used: immunoSEQ multiplex PCR; TCRdb lists only in-frame clones, some missing. The profile shows about 140,000 clones, approximately 85% of them singletons. V dropped 1 base and J dropped 7 bases, with 16 bases sitting between them. Looked up from germline, CDR1 is SEHNR and CDR2 is FQNEAQ (reference sequence). The CDR3 consists of 15 residues. This rearrangement joins TRBV7-9 to TRBJ1-2; D perhaps matches TRBD1 (6 bases). The sequence was collected from a man aged 65-85 years with acute or convalescent COVID-19. The sequencing input was peripheral blood. In DNA form, the CDR3 reads TGTGCCAGCAGCTTAGGGACAGAAATGGCCGCTGGCTACACCTTC. The encoded protein is CASSLGTEMAAGYTF. The full variable domain, rest sourced from reference TRBV7-9 and TRBJ1-2, is DTGVSQNPRHKITKRGQNVTFRCDPISEHNRLYWYRQTLGQGPEFLTYFQNEAQLEKSRLLSDRFSAERPKGSFSTLEIQRTEQGDSAMYLCASSLGTEMAAGYTFGSGTRLTVV.